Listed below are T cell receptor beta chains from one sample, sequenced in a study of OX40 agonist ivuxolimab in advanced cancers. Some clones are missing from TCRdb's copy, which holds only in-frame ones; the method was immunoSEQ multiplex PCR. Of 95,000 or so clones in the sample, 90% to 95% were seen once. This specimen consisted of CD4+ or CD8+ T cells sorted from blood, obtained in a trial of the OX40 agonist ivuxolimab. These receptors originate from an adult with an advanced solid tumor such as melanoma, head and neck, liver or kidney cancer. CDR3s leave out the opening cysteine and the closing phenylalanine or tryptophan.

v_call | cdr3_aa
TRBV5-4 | ASSALQGPGYEQY
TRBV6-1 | ASNPGTGRNQPQH
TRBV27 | ASSRGNEQF
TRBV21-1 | ASSARVGQRRR
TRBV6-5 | ASRQGQGAAPQH
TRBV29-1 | SVEGLLNGYT
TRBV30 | AWARQRNEKLF
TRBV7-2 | ASSAPGQLYPNEQY
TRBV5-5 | ASSLWTGQQETQY
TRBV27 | ASSLTRGGIQY
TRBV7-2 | ASSFSWTSGSRDTQY
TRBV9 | ASSSGPPGVQETQY
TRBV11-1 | ASSPGSHGTDTQY
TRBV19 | ASTVARDSYNSPLH
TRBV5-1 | ASSTGQGGGNTGELF
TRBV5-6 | ASIGRGTDTQY
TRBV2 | ASSERKSFTDTQY
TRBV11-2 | ASSSDLYQETQY
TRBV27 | ASSPRKGAHGYT
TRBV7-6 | ASSLVTFPRTGADGYT
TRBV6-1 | ACRGPRTDTQY
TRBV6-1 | ASSDRILRPGNTIY
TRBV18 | ASSPQREGGNEQF
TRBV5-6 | ARLPAGGYNEQF
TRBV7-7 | ASSYRATVHSNQPQH
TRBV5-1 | ASSLLAGGHNEQF
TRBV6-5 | ASSYGRVGANYGYT
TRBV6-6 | ASSGTPTSGNTIY
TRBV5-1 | ASSYGQGRADTQY
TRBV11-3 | AVGGEGQETQY
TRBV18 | ASSRLARGNEQF
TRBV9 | ASSAQDWGGTGELF
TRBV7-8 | ASKAGGGPTDTQY
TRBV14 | ASSRSLTGGHQETQY
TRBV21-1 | ASTIGTGSSYNEQF
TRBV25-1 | ASTPGGGFADTQY
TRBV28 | ASRTGHYEQY
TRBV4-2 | ASSQEPQGAGNTIY
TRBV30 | AWSGGERQPQH
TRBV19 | ASNPGRSGNTIY
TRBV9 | ASSSRLAGDEQF
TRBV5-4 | ASSLQDNEKLF
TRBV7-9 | ASSPLSGGWGAMNTEAF
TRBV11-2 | ASSLTAGTDTQY
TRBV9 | ASSVSGQGQGTQY
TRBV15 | ATSRDRAGSRF